The T cell receptor (beta chain) under discussion was sequenced for a study of regulatory T cells in long-lasting Graves disease. Background on the study: Patients met the persistent Graves' disease definition after over 5 years of antithyroid drugs with positive TSH receptor antibodies.

General study points: Newly diagnosed disease favored TRBV20-1 and TRBJ2-1 over persistent disease. The study found lower TCR diversity in persistent Graves' patients than in newly diagnosed ones.

The authors built TCR beta libraries using iRepertoire HTBI primers and Arm-PCR of CDR3 regions. Via MiXCR, TCRdb re-called the multiplex PCR reads, giving one row per CDR3 protein. The sample yields a few hundred thousand distinct CDR3 sequences, more than 20% seen once. Stated time point: persistent/refractory GD, antithyroid drugs over 5 years with positive TRAb. The TCR library was made from RNA that had been extracted from PBMCs in TRIzol. Germline V gene lookup returns CDR1 SGHAT and CDR2 FQNNGV. V gave up 1 base and J gave up 4 bases; unmatched junction bases: 6. The CDR3 sequence is 16 residues long. There are many counts of this clonotype. Its antigen remains unknown.

This TCR was recovered from a female donor with Graves disease. Sample: peripheral blood mononuclear cells (PBMCs), taken when the disease was refractory, from a patient treated with antithyroid drugs. The chain employs TRBV11-2 and TRBJ2-5, with TRBD2 identical over 10 bases. The CDR3 loop reads CASSLGASGRGETQYF. The CDR3 coding sequence is TGTGCCAGCAGCTTAGGGGCTAGCGGGAGAGGAGAGACCCAGTACTTC.